This TCR beta chain was sequenced in a study of beta chain features in type 1 diabetes. Notes on the study in general: No resolution was reached here on whether HLA type influences TCRB rearrangement.

The investigators reverse transcribed all of the isolated RNA, so they sequenced expressed TCRB transcripts. Some clones are missing from TCRdb's copy, which holds only in-frame ones; the method was immunoSEQ multiplex PCR. The sample yields 300,000 to 400,000 clones, roughly 9.6% seen once. The CDR3 runs 12 residues. Trimming stripped 5 bases from V and 11 bases from J, with 15 bases between. Germline V gene data show CDR1 as SEHNR and CDR2 as FQNEAQ (reference sequence). Concerning this clone: The antigen remains unidentified.

Specimen: naive CD4+ T cells from blood. The chain couples TRBV7-9 to TRBJ1-2; D might be TRBD1 (5 bases). The TCR comes from a woman in her twenties or thirties in good health. The CDR3 bases are TGTGCCAGCAGCATGACAGTCCTTGGGTACACCTTC. It translates to CASSMTVLGYTF.